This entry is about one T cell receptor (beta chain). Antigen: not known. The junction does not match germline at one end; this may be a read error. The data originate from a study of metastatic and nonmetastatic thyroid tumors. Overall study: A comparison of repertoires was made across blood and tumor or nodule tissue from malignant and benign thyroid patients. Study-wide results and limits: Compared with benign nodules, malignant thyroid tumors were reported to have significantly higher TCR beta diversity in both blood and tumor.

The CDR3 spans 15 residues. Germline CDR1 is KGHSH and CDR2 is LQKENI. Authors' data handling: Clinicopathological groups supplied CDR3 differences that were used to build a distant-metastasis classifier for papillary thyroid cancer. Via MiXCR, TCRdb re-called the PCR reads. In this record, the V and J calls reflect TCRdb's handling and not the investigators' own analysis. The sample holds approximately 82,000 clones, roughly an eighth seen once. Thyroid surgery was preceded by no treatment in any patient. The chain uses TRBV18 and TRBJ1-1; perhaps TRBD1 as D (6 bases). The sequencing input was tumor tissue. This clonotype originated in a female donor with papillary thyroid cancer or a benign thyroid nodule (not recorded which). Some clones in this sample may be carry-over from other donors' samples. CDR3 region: CASSPLGTKNTEPFF. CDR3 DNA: TGTGCCAGCTCGCCTCTCGGGACAAAGAACACTGAACCTTTCTTT. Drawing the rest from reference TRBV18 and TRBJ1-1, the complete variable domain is NAGVMQNPRHLVRRRGQEARLRCSPMKGHSHVYWYRQLPEEGLKFMVYLQKENIIDESGMPKERFSAEFPKEGPSILRIQQVVRGDSAAYFCASSPLGTKNTEPFFGQGTRLTVV.